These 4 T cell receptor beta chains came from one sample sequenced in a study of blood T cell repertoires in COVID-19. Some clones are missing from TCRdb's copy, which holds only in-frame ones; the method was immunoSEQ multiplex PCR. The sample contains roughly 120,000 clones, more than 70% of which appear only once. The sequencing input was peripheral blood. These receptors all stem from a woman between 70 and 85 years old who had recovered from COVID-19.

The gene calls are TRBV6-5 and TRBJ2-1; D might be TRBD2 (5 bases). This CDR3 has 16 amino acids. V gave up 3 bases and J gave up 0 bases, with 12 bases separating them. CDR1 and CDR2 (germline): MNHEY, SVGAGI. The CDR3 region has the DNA TGTGCCAGCAGTTATGTGCGGGTTAGCTCCTACAATGAGCAGTTCTTC. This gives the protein CASSYVRVSSYNEQFF.

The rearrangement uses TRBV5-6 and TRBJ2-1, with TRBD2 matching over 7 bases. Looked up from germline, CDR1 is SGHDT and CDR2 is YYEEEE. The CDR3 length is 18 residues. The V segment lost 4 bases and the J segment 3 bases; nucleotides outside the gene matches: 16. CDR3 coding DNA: TGTGCCAGCAGCGTGGGACTTCTGGGAGGGGAGGGCTACAATGAGCAGTTCTTC. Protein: CASSVGLLGGEGYNEQFF.

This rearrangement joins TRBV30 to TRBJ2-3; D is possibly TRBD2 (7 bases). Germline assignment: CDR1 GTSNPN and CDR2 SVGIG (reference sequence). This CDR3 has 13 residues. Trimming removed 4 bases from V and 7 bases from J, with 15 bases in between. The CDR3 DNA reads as TGTGCCTGGAACCCGGGGGGCTCAAATACGCAGTATTTT. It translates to CAWNPGGSNTQYF. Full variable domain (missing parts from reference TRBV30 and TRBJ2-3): SQTIHQWPATLVQPVGSPLSLECTVEGTSNPNLYWYRQAAGRGLQLLFYSVGIGQISSEVPQNLSASRPQDRQFILSSKKLLLSDSGFYLCAWNPGGSNTQYFGPGTRLTVL.

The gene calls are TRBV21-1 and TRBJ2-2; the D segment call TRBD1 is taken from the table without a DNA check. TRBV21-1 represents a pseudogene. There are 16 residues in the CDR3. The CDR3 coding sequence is TGTGCCAGCAGCAAAGCGAAACAGGGGGCCTCCGGGGAGCTGTTTTTT. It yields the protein CASSKAKQGASGELFF.